These T cell receptor beta chains were read from a single sample in a study of blood T cell repertoires in COVID-19. The table came from immunoSEQ multiplex PCR; TCRdb's copy has only in-frame clones and leaves some out. Among about 76,000 clones listed, approximately 85% were seen once. The sample consisted of peripheral blood. Every receptor here comes from a human donor in a cohort sampled during active COVID-19. CDR3s leave out the opening cysteine and the closing phenylalanine or tryptophan. D genes are given only for firm matches. Size tells how often a clone was seen (once, few, many) or the class of an expanded clone, and some rows leave it out.

>TRBV5-1|TRBJ2-7|NA|NA
ASSLGGSQVYEQY
>TRBV4-1|TRBJ2-3|NA|NA
ASSPPQITDTQY
>TRBV4-1|TRBJ2-5|NA|NA
ASSQGSGLGSTQKTQY
>TRBV4-1|TRBJ1-2|NA|TRBD1
ASSLPGQNYGYT
>TRBV4-1|TRBJ1-2|NA|TRBD1
ASSQDGDRGLYGYT
>TRBV6-5|TRBJ2-5|NA|NA
ASSSRKGVETQY
>TRBV2|TRBJ2-3|NA|NA
ASTRGLSTDTQY
>TRBV3-1/TRBV3-2|TRBJ2-1|NA|TRBD2
ASSQGRGGRNNEQF
>TRBV19|TRBJ1-2|NA|TRBD1
ASSTGQGSNYGYT
>TRBV2|TRBJ2-1|NA|TRBD1
ASSGGQGKVYNEQF
>TRBV7-2|TRBJ1-3|NA|NA
ASSLRGEGNTIY
>TRBV5-1|TRBJ2-2|NA|TRBD1
ASSFAQGAAGELF
>TRBV3-1/TRBV3-2|TRBJ2-5|NA|TRBD1
ASSQARTGIETQY
>TRBV12-3/TRBV12-4|TRBJ1-2|NA|TRBD1
ASSRGQYYGYT
>TRBV4-1|TRBJ1-6|NA|NA
ASSQVQNSPLH
>TRBV9|TRBJ2-1|once|TRBD2
ASSVGGGAYEQF
>TRBV2|TRBJ1-5|NA|NA
ASSPIRSNQPQH
>TRBV6-5|TRBJ2-5|NA|TRBD2
ASSTGLAGKETQY
>TRBV5-6|TRBJ1-4|NA|NA
ASSKGRSNEKLF
>TRBV5-8|TRBJ1-2|NA|NA
ASSLLQVDYGYT
>TRBV10-1|TRBJ2-7|NA|NA
ASSVGRGYEQY
>TRBV19|TRBJ2-1|NA|NA
ASRGPDYNEQF
>TRBV7-9|TRBJ1-5|many|NA
ASSFSWGSGPQH
>TRBV7-6|TRBJ2-2|once|TRBD1
ASSDGQGPNTGELF
>TRBV29-1|TRBJ2-3|once|NA
SPRDIGRDTQY